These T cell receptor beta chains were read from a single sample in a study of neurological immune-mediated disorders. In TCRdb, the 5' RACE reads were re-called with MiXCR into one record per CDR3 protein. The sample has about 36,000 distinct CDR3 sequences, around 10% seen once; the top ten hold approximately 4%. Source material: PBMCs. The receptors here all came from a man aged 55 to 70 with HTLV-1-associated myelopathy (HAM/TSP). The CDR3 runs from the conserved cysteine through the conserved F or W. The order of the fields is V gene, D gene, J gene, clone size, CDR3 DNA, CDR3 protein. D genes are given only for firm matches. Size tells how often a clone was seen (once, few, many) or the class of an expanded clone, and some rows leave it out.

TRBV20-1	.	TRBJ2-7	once	TGCAGTGCTAGAGATCGAAACGACGGGGGCCCCTACGATCAGTACTTC	CSARDRNDGGPYDQYF
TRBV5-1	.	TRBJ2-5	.	TGCGCCAGCAGCTCTGGACTGGCTCAAGAGAGCCAGTACTTC	CASSSGLAQESQYF
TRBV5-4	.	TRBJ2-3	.	TGTGCCAGCAGCTTGAAAGCACTGAGCACAGATACGCAGTATTTT	CASSLKALSTDTQYF
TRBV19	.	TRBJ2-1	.	TGTGCCAGTAAAGAGGGGCCCTACAATGAGCAGTTCTTC	CASKEGPYNEQFF
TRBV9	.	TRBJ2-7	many	TGTGCCAGCAGCTCCCGACAGGCTGGCGAGCAGTACTTC	CASSSRQAGEQYF
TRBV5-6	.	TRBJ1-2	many	TGTGCCAGCAGCTTTACAGCCTCCCCCTATGGCTACACCTTC	CASSFTASPYGYTF
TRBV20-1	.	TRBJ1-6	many	TGCAGTGCTAGGCTTCGGCAGGGAAGGTCACCCCTCCACTTT	CSARLRQGRSPLHF
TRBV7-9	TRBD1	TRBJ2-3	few	TGTGCCAGCAGCTTAGCGGGACAGGGCTTTTCTTTAACAGATACGCAGTATTTT	CASSLAGQGFSLTDTQYF
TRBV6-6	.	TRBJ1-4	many	TGTGCCAGCGGGTATGCAACTAATGAAAAACTGTTTTTT	CASGYATNEKLFF
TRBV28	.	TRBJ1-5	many	TGTGCCAGCAGCATACGGGTCCAGGCTAGCAATCAGCCCCAGCATTTT	CASSIRVQASNQPQHF
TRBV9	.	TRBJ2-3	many	TGTGCCAGCAGCCAAGGGAAAGGTACGCAGTATTTT	CASSQGKGTQYF
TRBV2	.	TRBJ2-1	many	TGTGCCAGCAGTAGGGGAAATGAGCAGTTCTTC	CASSRGNEQFF
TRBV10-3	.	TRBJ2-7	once	TGTGCCATCAGTGAGTCCCCGGGGGGCGGCGAGCAGTACTTC	CAISESPGGGEQYF
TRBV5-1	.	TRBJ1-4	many	TGCGCCAGCAGCTTGGACCGGACAGATAATGAAAAACTGTTTTTT	CASSLDRTDNEKLFF
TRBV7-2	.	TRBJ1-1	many	TGTGCCAGCAGCCCCTTTCGAGGACGTGAAGCTTTCTTT	CASSPFRGREAFF
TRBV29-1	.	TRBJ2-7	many	TGCAGCGTTAGGGTGACCTACGAGCAGTACTTC	CSVRVTYEQYF
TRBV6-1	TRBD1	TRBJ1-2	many	TGTGCCAGCAGTACCCCCGGACAGGTCGGAGGCTACACCTTC	CASSTPGQVGGYTF
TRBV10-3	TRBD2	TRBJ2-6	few	TGTGCCATCAGTGATCCTCCGGGACTAGCGGGGGGAGGTGGGGCCAACGTCCTGACTTTC	CAISDPPGLAGGGGANVLTF
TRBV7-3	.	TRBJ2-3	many	TGTGCCAGCAGCCCTGGGGTAGGCACAGATACGCAGTATTTT	CASSPGVGTDTQYF
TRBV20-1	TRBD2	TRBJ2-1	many	TGCAGTGCTAGGGGGACTAGCGGGTCCTACAATGAGCAGTTCTTC	CSARGTSGSYNEQFF
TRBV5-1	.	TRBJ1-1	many	TGCGCCAGCAGGTCGGACATTACCGCTGAAGCTTTCTTT	CASRSDITAEAFF
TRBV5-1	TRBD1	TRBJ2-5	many	TGCGCCAGCAGCTGGGACAGGGGGGATCGGGAGACCCAGTACTTC	CASSWDRGDRETQYF
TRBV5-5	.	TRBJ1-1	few	TGTGCCAGCAGCTTGTCGGGGGGGAACACTGAAGCTTTCTTT	CASSLSGGNTEAFF
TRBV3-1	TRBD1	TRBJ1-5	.	TGTGCCAGCAGCCAAGGGGCCCTACAGGGGAATAGCAATCAGCCCCAGCATTTT	CASSQGALQGNSNQPQHF
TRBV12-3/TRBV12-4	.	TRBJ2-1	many	TGTGCCAGCAGTTTAGCGCAGCTAGCGAGGGCCTACAATGAGCAGTTCTTC	CASSLAQLARAYNEQFF
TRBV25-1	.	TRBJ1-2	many	TGTGCCAGCAGTCCACCACTGAACAGCTATGGCTACACCTTC	CASSPPLNSYGYTF
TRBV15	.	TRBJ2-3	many	TGTGCCACCAGCAGGGTGAGGGGTAGGGATACGCAGTATTTT	CATSRVRGRDTQYF
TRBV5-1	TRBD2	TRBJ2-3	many	TGCGCCAGCAGCGCCCCGACTAGCGGGAGGGGCACAGATACGCAGTATTTT	CASSAPTSGRGTDTQYF
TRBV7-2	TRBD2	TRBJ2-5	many	TGTGCCAGCAGTTTTGGCCCGACTAGCGGAGAGACCCAGTACTTC	CASSFGPTSGETQYF
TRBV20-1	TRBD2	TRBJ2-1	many	TGCAGTGCAGGACTAGCGGGAGGGAAGGAGCAGTTCTTC	CSAGLAGGKEQFF
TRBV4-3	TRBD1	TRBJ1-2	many	TGCGCCAGCAGCCAAGGACAGGGGGCTAATGGCTACACCTTC	CASSQGQGANGYTF